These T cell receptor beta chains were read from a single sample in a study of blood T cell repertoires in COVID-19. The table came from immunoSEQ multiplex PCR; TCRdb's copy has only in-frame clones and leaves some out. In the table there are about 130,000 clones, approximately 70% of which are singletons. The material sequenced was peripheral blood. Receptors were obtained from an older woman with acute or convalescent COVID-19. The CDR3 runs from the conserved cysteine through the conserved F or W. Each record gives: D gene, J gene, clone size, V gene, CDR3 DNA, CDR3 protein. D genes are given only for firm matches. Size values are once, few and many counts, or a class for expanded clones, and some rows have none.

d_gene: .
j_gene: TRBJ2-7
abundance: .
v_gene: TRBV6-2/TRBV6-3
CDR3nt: TGTGCCAGCAGTTACGGCCAGGGATCCTACGAGCAGTACTTC
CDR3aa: CASSYGQGSYEQYF

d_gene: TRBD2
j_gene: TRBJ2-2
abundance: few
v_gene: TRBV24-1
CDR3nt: TGTGCCACCAGTGATTTGGGACTAGCGGGAGGCACCGGGGAGCTGTTTTTT
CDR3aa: CATSDLGLAGGTGELFF

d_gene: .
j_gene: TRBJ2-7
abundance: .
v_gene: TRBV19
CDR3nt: TGTGCCAGTAGCGACCAGGGGAGCGGCTACGAGCAGTACTTC
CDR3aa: CASSDQGSGYEQYF

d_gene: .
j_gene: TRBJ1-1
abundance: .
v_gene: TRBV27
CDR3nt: TGTGCCAGCAGTTCCCCGGGAGGGGCGAACACTGAAGCTTTCTTT
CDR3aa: CASSSPGGANTEAFF

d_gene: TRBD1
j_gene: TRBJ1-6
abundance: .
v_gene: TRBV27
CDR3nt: TGTGCCAGCAGTTTGTCCCTACCGGGACAGGGTAATTCACCCCTCCACTTT
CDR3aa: CASSLSLPGQGNSPLHF

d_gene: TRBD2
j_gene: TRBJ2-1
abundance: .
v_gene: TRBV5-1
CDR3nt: TGCGCCAGCAGCCCGGGGGGGCCCTTAGTGTTTGAGCAGTTCTTC
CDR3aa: CASSPGGPLVFEQFF

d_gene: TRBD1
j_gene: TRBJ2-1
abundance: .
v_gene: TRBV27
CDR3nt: TGTGCCAGCACCTTAAAGATGGGACAGGGTCTCAGTGAGCAGTTCTTC
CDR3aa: CASTLKMGQGLSEQFF

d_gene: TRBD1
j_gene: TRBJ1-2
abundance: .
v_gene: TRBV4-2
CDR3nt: TGTGCCAGCAGCCCGGGACAGGTAGCCCAAAACTATGGCTACACCTTC
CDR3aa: CASSPGQVAQNYGYTF

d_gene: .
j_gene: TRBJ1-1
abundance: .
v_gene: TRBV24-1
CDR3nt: TGTGCCACCAGCAGTTCCAGGGCGAACACTGAAGCTTTCTTT
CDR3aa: CATSSSRANTEAFF

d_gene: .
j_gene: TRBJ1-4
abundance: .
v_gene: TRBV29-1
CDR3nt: TGCAGCGTTGAACGGGCCAGGGGTGAAAAACTGTTTTTT
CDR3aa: CSVERARGEKLFF

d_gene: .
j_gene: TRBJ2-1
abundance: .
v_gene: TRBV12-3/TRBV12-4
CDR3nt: TGTGCCAGCAGTGTACAGAGATTCGATGAGCAGTTCTTC
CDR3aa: CASSVQRFDEQFF

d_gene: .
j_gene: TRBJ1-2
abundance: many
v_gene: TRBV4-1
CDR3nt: TGCGCCAGCAGCCACCCCACAGGGAGCTATGGCTACACCTTC
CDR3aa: CASSHPTGSYGYTF

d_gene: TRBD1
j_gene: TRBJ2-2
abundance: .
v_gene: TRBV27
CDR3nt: TGTGCCAGCAGTTTGTATACAGGGGGCCGCACCGGGGAGCTGTTTTTT
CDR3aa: CASSLYTGGRTGELFF

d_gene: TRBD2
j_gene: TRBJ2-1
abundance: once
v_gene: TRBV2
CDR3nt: TGTGCCAGCAGTGAACCCGCGGGAGGGGGGGGTGAGCAGTTCTTC
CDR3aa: CASSEPAGGGGEQFF

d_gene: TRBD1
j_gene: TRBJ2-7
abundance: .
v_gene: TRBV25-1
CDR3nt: TGTGCCAGCAGGGGACAGGAGGTATACGAGCAGTACTTC
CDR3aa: CASRGQEVYEQYF

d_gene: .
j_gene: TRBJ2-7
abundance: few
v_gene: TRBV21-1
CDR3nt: TGTGCCAGCGGCCGACTTAATACCTACGAGCAGTACTTC
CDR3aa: CASGRLNTYEQYF

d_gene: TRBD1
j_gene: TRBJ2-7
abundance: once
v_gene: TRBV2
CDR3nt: TGTGCCAGCAGTGTAATGCAGGGGGCGGGCGAGCAGTACTTC
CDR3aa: CASSVMQGAGEQYF

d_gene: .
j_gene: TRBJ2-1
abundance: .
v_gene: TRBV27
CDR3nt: TGTGCCAGCAGTTTTGGTAGATACAATGAGCAGTTCTTC
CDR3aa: CASSFGRYNEQFF

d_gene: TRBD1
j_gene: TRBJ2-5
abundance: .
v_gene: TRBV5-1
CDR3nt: TGCGCCAGCAGCCAAGGACAGGGAAGGGAGACCCAGTACTTC
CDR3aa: CASSQGQGRETQYF

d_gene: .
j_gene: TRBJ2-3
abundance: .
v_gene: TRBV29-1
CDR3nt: TGCAGCGTTTCGACTAGCACAGATACGCAGTATTTT
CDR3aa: CSVSTSTDTQYF

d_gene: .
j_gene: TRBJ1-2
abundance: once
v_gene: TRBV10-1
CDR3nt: TGCGCCAGCAGCTCCGGGACATCTTATGGCTACACCTTC
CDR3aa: CASSSGTSYGYTF

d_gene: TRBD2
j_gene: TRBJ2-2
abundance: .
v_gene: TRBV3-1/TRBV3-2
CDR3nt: TGTGCCAGCAGCCAAGACGGACTAGCGGGGCTCACCGGGGAGCTGTTTTTT
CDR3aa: CASSQDGLAGLTGELFF

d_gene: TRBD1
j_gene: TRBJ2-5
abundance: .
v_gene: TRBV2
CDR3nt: TGTGCCAGCACCCGTGGGACAGGGGAGACCCAGTACTTC
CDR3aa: CASTRGTGETQYF

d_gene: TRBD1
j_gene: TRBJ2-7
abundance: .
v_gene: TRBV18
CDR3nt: TGTGCCAGCTCACCGACAGGGGACGAGCAGTACTTC
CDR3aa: CASSPTGDEQYF

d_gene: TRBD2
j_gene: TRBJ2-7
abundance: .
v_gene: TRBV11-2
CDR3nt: TGTGCCAGCAGCTTTAGCGGGAGATACGAGCAGTACTTC
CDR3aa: CASSFSGRYEQYF

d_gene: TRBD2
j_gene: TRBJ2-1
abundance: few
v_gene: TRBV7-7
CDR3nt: TGTGCCAGCAGCTTAGGTACAGCGGGGGCGTCCGGGGAGCAGTTCTTC
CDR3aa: CASSLGTAGASGEQFF

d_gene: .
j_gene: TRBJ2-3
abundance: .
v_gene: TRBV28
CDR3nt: TGTGCCAGCAGTCCCCGGGGTAGCGGACGCACAGATACGCAGTATTTT
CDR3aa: CASSPRGSGRTDTQYF

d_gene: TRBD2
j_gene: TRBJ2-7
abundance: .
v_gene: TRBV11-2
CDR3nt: TGTGCCAGCAGCCGGGGGCTAGCGGGGGGCCCTTCCTACGAGCAGTACTTC
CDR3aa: CASSRGLAGGPSYEQYF

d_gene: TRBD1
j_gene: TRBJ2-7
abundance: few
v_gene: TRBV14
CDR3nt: TGTGCCAGCAGCCAAGATGTGGGACAGGGCCACTACGAGCAGTACTTC
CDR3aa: CASSQDVGQGHYEQYF

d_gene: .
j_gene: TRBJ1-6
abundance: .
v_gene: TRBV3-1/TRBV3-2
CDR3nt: TGTGCCAGCAGCCAGTCACAGTATAATTCACCCCTCCACTTT
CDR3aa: CASSQSQYNSPLHF

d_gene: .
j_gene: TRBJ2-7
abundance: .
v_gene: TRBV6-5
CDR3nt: TGTGCCAGCAGTTTCGACACGTACTCCTACGAGCAGTACTTC
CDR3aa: CASSFDTYSYEQYF

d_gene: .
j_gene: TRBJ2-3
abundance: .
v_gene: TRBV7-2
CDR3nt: TGTGCCAGCAGCTTAGAGCCAGGGAGGACAGATACGCAGTATTTT
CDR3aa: CASSLEPGRTDTQYF

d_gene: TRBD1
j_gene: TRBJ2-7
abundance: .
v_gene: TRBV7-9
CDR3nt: TGTGCCAGCAGCTCTTTGGGGGACAGAGGGAAGCAGTACTTC
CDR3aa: CASSSLGDRGKQYF

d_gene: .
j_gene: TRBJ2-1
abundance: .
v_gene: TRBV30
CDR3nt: TGTGCCTGGACTAGCGCGGCTGAGCAGTTCTTC
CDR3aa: CAWTSAAEQFF

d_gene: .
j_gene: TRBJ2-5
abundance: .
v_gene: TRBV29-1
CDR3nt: TGCAGCGTTTGGAAGACAGTGGCGCAAGAGACCCAGTACTTC
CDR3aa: CSVWKTVAQETQYF

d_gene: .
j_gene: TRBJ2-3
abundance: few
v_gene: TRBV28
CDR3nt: TGTGCCAGCAGTTTTCGCGTTACGCAGTATTTT
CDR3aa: CASSFRVTQYF

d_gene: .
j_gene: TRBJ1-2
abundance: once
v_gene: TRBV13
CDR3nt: TGTGCCAGCAGCTTAGTAGGCAGGCCCGTAACCTTC
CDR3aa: CASSLVGRPVTF

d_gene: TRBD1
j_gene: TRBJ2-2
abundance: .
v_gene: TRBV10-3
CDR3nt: TGTGCCATCAAGGAGACAGGGGTAGACACCGGGGAGCTGTTTTTT
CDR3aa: CAIKETGVDTGELFF

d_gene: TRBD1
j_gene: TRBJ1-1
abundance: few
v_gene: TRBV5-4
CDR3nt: TGTGCCAGCAGCGCCCGGACAGGGAGGAACACTGAAGCTTTCTTT
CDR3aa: CASSARTGRNTEAFF

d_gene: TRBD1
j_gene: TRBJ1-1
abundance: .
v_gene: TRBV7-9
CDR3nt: TGTGCCAGCAGCCCCGGGACAGGAAGGTTCGCTGAAGCTTTCTTT
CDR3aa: CASSPGTGRFAEAFF

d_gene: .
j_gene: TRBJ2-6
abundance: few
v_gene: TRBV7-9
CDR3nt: TGTGCCAGCAGCTTAGGAGGTGGGGCCAACGTCCTGACTTTC
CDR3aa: CASSLGGGANVLTF

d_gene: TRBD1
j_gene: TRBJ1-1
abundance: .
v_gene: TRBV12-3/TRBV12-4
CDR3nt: TGTGCCAGCAGTTTGGGTGACAGGGGAGCTTTCTTT
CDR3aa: CASSLGDRGAFF

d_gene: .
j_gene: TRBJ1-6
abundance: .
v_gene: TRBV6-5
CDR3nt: TGTGCCAGCAGTTACTCGGGGGGAGATAATTCACCCCTCCACTTT
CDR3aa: CASSYSGGDNSPLHF

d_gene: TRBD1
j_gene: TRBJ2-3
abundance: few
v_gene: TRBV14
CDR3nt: TGTGCCAGCAGCCAAGATAGTGGGACAGGCACAGATACGCAGTATTTT
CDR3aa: CASSQDSGTGTDTQYF

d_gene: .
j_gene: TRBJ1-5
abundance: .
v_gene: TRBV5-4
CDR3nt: TGTGCCAGCAACAAAAATCAGCCCCAGCATTTT
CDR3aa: CASNKNQPQHF

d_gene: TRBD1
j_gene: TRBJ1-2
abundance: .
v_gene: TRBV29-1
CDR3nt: TGCAGCGTTCGACAGGGGGACTATGGCTACACCTTC
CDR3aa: CSVRQGDYGYTF

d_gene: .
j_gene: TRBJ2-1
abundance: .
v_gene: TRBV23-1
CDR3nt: TGCGCCAGCAGTCAAACGTGGGGGGTATACAATGAGCAGTTCTTC
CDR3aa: CASSQTWGVYNEQFF

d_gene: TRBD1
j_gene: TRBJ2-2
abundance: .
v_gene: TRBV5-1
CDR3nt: TGCGCCAGCAGCTCGCGACAGGGAGGGGAGCTGTTTTTT
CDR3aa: CASSSRQGGELFF

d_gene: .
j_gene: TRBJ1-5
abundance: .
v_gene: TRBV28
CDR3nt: TGTGCCAGCAGTCACCCCACGGGAAATCAGCCCCAGCATTTT
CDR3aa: CASSHPTGNQPQHF

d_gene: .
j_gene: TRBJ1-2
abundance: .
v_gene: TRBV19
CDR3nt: TGTGCCAGTAGTGGGGAGCGAACGAACTATGGCTACACCTTC
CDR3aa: CASSGERTNYGYTF

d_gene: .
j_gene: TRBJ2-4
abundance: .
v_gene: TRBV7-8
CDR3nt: TGTGCCAGCAGCCGCGCGGGGGGACAGGGAAACATTCAGTACTTC
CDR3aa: CASSRAGGQGNIQYF

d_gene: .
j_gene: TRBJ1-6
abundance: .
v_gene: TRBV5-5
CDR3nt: TGTGCCAGCAGCTTAGGAGGGAATAATTCACCCCTCCACTTT
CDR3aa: CASSLGGNNSPLHF

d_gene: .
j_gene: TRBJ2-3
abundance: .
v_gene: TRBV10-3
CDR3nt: TGTGCCATCGGACAGTGGGATACGCAGTATTTT
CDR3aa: CAIGQWDTQYF

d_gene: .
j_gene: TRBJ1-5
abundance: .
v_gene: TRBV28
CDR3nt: TGTGCCAGCAGGGGAGGACAACAGCCCCAGCATTTT
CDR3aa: CASRGGQQPQHF

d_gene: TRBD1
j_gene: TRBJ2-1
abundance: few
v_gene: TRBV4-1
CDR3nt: TGCGCCAGCAGTCCCCGACAGGGGGAATCCTACAATGAGCAGTTCTTC
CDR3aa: CASSPRQGESYNEQFF

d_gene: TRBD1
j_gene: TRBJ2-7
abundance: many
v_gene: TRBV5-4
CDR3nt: TGTGCCAGCAGCTCGTCCCCCGGGACAGGTCTCTACGAGCAGTACTTC
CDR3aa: CASSSSPGTGLYEQYF

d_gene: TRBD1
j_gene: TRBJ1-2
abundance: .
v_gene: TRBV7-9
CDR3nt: TGTGCCAGCAGCTCATGGGACAGCTCGTCTGGCTACACCTTC
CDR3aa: CASSSWDSSSGYTF

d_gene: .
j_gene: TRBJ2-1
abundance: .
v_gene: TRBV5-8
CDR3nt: TGTGCCAGCACCTTTCGCGGTAGCGGCTACAATGAGCAGTTCTTC
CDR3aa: CASTFRGSGYNEQFF

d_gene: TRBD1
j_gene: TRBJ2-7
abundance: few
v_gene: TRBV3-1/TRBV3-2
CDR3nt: TGTGCCAGCAGCCAAGAACGGACAGGTTGGCTCCAGTACTTC
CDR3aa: CASSQERTGWLQYF

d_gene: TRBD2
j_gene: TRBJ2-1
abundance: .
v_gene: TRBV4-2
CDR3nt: TGTGCCAGCAGCCAAACTAGCGGGCCCAATGAGCAGTTCTTC
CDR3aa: CASSQTSGPNEQFF